This T cell receptor beta chain was sequenced for a study of blood T cell repertoires in COVID-19. Study as a whole: Samples came from the United States, Italy and Spain, spanning acute and convalescent COVID-19. T cells, B-cell-depleted T cells, or PBMCs supplied cDNA or gDNA.

This CDR3 spans 16 amino acids. Germline-derived CDR1 and CDR2 are MNHEY and SMNVEV (reference sequence). V was trimmed by 8 bases and J by 0 bases, leaving 19 bases between them. Original processing methods: Amplification of reference gene primers provided the estimated nucleated cell counts. Clones were sequenced by immunoSEQ multiplex PCR, and TCRdb holds only the in-frame ones, with some missing. V and J calls and clone size come straight from that table; D and trimming were deduced from the DNA. The sample consists of 210,000 or so clones, 65% to 90% of them appearing once. Seattle's cohort entered during active infection and was followed longitudinally.

The TCR was taken from a man aged 50 or older with COVID-19, enrolled during active disease. The genes are TRBV27 and TRBJ1-1; no definite D call. The specimen was peripheral blood. The CDR3 here is CASARDTRYMNTEAFF. The CDR3 nucleotides read TGTGCCAGCGCCCGCGACACAAGATACATGAACACTGAAGCTTTCTTT.